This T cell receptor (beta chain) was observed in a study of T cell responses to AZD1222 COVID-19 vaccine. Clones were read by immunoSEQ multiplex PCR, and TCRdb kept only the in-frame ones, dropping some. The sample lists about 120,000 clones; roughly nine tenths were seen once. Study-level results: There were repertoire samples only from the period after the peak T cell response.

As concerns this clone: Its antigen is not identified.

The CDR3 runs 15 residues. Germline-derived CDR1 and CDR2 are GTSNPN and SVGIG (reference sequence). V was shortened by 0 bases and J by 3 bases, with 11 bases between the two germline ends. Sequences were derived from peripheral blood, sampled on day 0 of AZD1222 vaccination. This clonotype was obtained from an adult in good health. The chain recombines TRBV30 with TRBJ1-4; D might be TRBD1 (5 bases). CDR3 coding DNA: TGTGCCTGGAGTGTACAGCAGGGCGCTAATGAAAAACTGTTTTTT. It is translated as CAWSVQQGANEKLFF.